The 30 T cell receptor beta chains below were found in one sample sequenced in a study of beta chain features in type 1 diabetes. No antigen has been assigned to these receptors. Study results and caveats: Within each of all four CD4+ subsets, Type 1 diabetes patients had TCRB CDR3s that were moderately but significantly shorter.

The isolated RNA, all of it, was reverse transcribed, so expressed TCRB transcripts were what got sequenced. Repertoires were generated with immunoSEQ multiplex PCR, while TCRdb's copy carries only in-frame clones and drops some. The sample includes around 240,000 clones, 16% of them seen just once. The sample taken for sequencing was naive CD4+ T cells from blood. These TCRs come from a man aged 25 to 40 with type 1 diabetes.

In the case of this clone: An end of the junction does not agree with germline; a read error may underlie this. The chain carries TRBV7-7 and TRBJ2-7; tentative D call: TRBD1 (6 bases). Per the germline V gene, CDR1 is SSHAT and CDR2 is FNYEAQ (reference sequence). The CDR3 length is 13 residues. CDR3 nucleotide sequence: TGTGCTAGCAGCTTAGCTGAGGGGGACGAGCAGTACTTC. This gives the protein CASSLAEGDEQYF.

This rearrangement joins TRBV2 to TRBJ2-5, with 8 bases aligning to TRBD1. V lost 5 bases to trimming and J lost 0 bases; unmatched junction nucleotides: 2. The germline V gene encodes CDR1 SNHLY and CDR2 FYNNEI. The CDR3 consists of 14 residues. The CDR3 nucleotides read TGTGCCAGCAGTAAGGACAGGGACCAAGAGACCCAGTACTTC. This gives the protein CASSKDRDQETQYF.

This clone was counted a few times. The rearrangement links TRBV30 to TRBJ2-1, with D unresolved. V shed 0 bases and J shed 0 bases, with 15 bases lying between them. Germline loops: CDR1 GTSNPN, CDR2 SVGIG (reference sequence). This CDR3 is built from 17 residues. DNA for the CDR3: TGTGCCTGGAGTGTTGGGCTTTTGGCGGACTCCTACAATGAGCAGTTCTTC. Translation: CAWSVGLLADSYNEQFF.

This chain links TRBV30 with TRBJ1-4, with unresolved D. CDR3 length: 13 residues. Trimming removed 0 bases at V and 5 bases at J, with 7 bases between. Per the germline V gene, CDR1 is GTSNPN and CDR2 is SVGIG (reference sequence). The CDR3 loop reads CAWSVLTNEKLFF. In nucleotides, the CDR3 is TGTGCCTGGAGTGTCCTGACGAATGAAAAACTGTTTTTT.

V usage is TRBV29-1 and J usage is TRBJ1-1; D is unclear. V gave up 6 bases and J gave up 1 base, with 12 bases separating them. Germline V gene lookup returns CDR1 SQVTM and CDR2 ANQGSEA. This CDR3 comprises 13 residues. CDR3 sequence (DNA): TGCAGCGTGGGGAAGAATGGGAACACTGAAGCTTTCTTT. It yields the protein CSVGKNGNTEAFF.

The chain recombines TRBV14 with TRBJ2-2; no clear D. The V end lost 5 bases, the J end lost 0 bases, and 7 bases lay between the germline ends. This CDR3 has 14 amino acids. The germline gives CDR1 SGHDN, CDR2 FVKESK. The CDR3 loop is CASSFTANTGELFF. DNA for the CDR3: TGTGCCAGCAGCTTTACAGCGAACACCGGGGAGCTGTTTTTT. The variable domain in full, with the rest retrieved from reference TRBV14 and TRBJ2-2, is EAGVTQFPSHSVIEKGQTVTLRCDPISGHDNLYWYRRVMGKEIKFLLHFVKESKQDESGMPNNRFLAERTGGTYSTLKVQPAELEDSGVYFCASSFTANTGELFFGEGSRLTVL.

This clone has a handful of counts. This chain's CDR3 is CASSLVYQETQYF. CDR3 sequence (DNA): TGTGCCAGCAGCTTAGTCTATCAAGAGACCCAGTACTTC. The rearrangement uses TRBV11-2 and TRBJ2-5; no reliable D call. The V end lost 1 base, the J end lost 2 bases, and 5 bases lay between the germline ends. Germline assignment: CDR1 SGHAT and CDR2 FQNNGV. This CDR3 has 13 amino acids. Based on the CDR3 plus reference TRBV11-2 and TRBJ2-5, the full variable domain is EAGVAQSPRYKIIEKRQSVAFWCNPISGHATLYWYQQILGQGPKLLIQFQNNGVVDDSQLPKDRFSAERLKGVDSTLKIQPAKLEDSAVYLCASSLVYQETQYFGPGTRLLVL.

This clone was observed a few times. The V call is TRBV19, the J call TRBJ2-1, with 10 bases lining up with TRBD1. Trimming cost V 5 bases and J 4 bases; bases outside gene matches: 8. The CDR3 length is 16 residues. The germline CDR1 and CDR2 sequences are LNHDA and SQIVND (reference sequence). CDR3 protein: CASSANRDRGYNEQFF. CDR3 coding DNA: TGTGCCAGTAGTGCGAACCGGGACAGGGGATACAATGAGCAGTTCTTC.

This clone was counted between two and nine times. This CDR3 is CASSSRREQVTEAFF. CDR3 nucleotides: TGTGCCAGCAGCTCTCGAAGGGAACAGGTAACTGAAGCTTTCTTT. This chain joins TRBV5-4 and TRBJ1-1; D is possibly TRBD1 (5 bases). Germline V gene lookup returns CDR1 SGHNT and CDR2 YYREEE (reference sequence). CDR3 length equals 15 residues. Trimming pared 3 bases from V and 5 bases from J, leaving 17 bases between.

V is TRBV4-1 and J is TRBJ1-5; D ambiguous. The germline V and J ends were trimmed by 2 bases and 4 bases, with 9 bases remaining between them. From germline, CDR1 is MGHRA and CDR2 YSYEKL. The CDR3 has 14 amino acids. CDR3 amino acids: CASSQHWGNQPQHF. The CDR3 DNA reads TGCGCCAGCAGCCAACATTGGGGTAATCAGCCCCAGCATTTT.

On this clone itself: Since the CDR3 does not end with the conserved phenylalanine or tryptophan, this likely comes from a read error. The limits of the CDR3 on the DNA are not certain, so only TCRdb's listed CDR3 is given. V is TRBV30 and J is TRBJ2-7; the DNA was not used to check the table's D call, TRBD1. The CDR3 is 8 amino acids long, termini counted. From germline, CDR1 is GTSNPN and CDR2 SVGIG (reference sequence). CDR3 region: CASDRAGI.

This chain joins TRBV7-6 and TRBJ2-1; tentatively, D is TRBD1 (6 bases). V was shortened by 6 bases and J by 7 bases, with 10 bases between the two germline ends. Germline V CDR1 and CDR2: SGHVS, FNYEAQ. This CDR3 region has 12 residues. This CDR3 is CASSQDRNEQFF. The CDR3 DNA follows: TGTGCCAGCAGTCAGGACAGAAATGAGCAGTTCTTC.

The gene calls are TRBV7-9 and TRBJ2-3; 10 nucleotides align to TRBD2. The germline gives CDR1 SEHNR, CDR2 FQNEAQ (reference sequence). The CDR3 runs to 13 residues. The trim removed 10 bases at V and 1 base at J, leaving 2 bases unmatched. The DNA of the CDR3 is TGTGCCACCGGACTAGCGGGCACAGATACGCAGTATTTT. Translation gives CATGLAGTDTQYF.

The CDR3 reads CASSGPFSPTEAFF. The CDR3 DNA sequence: TGTGCCAGCAGCGGACCGTTCTCCCCTACTGAAGCTTTCTTT. The chain is built from TRBV5-6 and TRBJ1-1, with D uncertain. CDR1 is SGHDT, CDR2 YYEEEE, per germline. Trimming pared 4 bases from V and 5 bases from J, leaving 15 bases between. The CDR3 loop spans 14 amino acids.

This clone was counted a few times. The V call is TRBV4-1, the J call TRBJ2-7, with 11 bases lining up with TRBD1. V shed 4 bases and J 1 base; nucleotides not matched to a gene: 6. The CDR3 loop spans 16 amino acids. Germline loops: CDR1 MGHRA, CDR2 YSYEKL. The CDR3 sequence: CASSRRTGGDSYEQYF. In DNA form, the CDR3 reads TGCGCCAGCAGCCGCAGGACAGGGGGCGATTCCTACGAGCAGTACTTC.

This clone turned up a few times. The rearrangement joins TRBV29-1 to TRBJ2-1; 14 nucleotides agree with TRBD2. Germline V CDR1 and CDR2: SQVTM, ANQGSEA. CDR3 length: 15 residues. Trimming removed 7 bases from V and 5 bases from J; junction bases left unmatched: 7. The CDR3 protein is CSGLAGGPRDNEQFF. DNA for the CDR3: TGCAGCGGACTAGCGGGAGGGCCTCGGGACAATGAGCAGTTCTTC.

The chain combines TRBV28 with TRBJ2-3; D is undetermined. V lost 5 bases, J lost 2 bases, and 8 bases lay in between. The CDR3 totals 13 residues. Germline values: CDR1 MDHEN, CDR2 SYDVKM. The CDR3 spells CASSLFNTDTQYF. The CDR3 DNA sequence: TGTGCCAGCAGTCTCTTCAACACAGATACGCAGTATTTT.

The CDR3 bases are TGCAGCGTTGGCGAGACAGGGTATAGCAATCAGCCCCAGCATTTT. This sequence encodes CSVGETGYSNQPQHF. The genes are TRBV29-1 and TRBJ1-5; 7 bases fit TRBD1. This CDR3 has 15 residues. Germline V gene data show CDR1 as SQVTM and CDR2 as ANQGSEA. With 4 bases clipped from V and 0 bases from J, the junction kept 6 bases outside the gene matches.

The chain is built from TRBV30 and TRBJ2-3; 7 bases map to TRBD2. CDR3 length: 14 amino acids. J gave up 2 bases and V 6 bases, and 8 bases lay outside the gene matches. CDR1 GTSNPN and CDR2 SVGIG come from the germline V gene (reference sequence). CDR3 loop: CACKWGGFTDTQYF. The CDR3 DNA is TGTGCCTGCAAGTGGGGGGGTTTCACAGATACGCAGTATTTT.

This clone has more than one count but fewer than ten. This sequence joins TRBV29-1 and TRBJ1-2, with D hard to call. The CDR3 is 12 amino acids. V lost 6 bases and J lost 8, with 16 bases in between. The germline V gene has CDR1 SQVTM and CDR2 ANQGSEA. The CDR3 coding sequence is TGCAGCGTAAGTGAAGTCGGAGAGGGCTACACCTTC. This sequence encodes CSVSEVGEGYTF.

The chain joins TRBV30 to TRBJ2-6; 8 bases match TRBD2. Germline loops: CDR1 GTSNPN, CDR2 SVGIG (reference sequence). Unmatched junction bases numbered 2, after V lost 8 bases and J lost 2 bases. The CDR3 consists of 13 residues. CDR3 DNA sequence: TGTGCCCGGGAGGGGGCTGGGGCCAACGTCCTGACTTTC. This encodes CAREGAGANVLTF.

The genes are TRBV2 and TRBJ1-5, with a tentative D call TRBD1 (5 bases). V dropped 7 bases and J dropped 5 bases, with 9 bases sitting between them. The length of the CDR3 is 12 residues. Germline V lookup: CDR1 SNHLY, CDR2 FYNNEI. The CDR3 loop reads CASMGLYQPQHF. Here the CDR3 DNA reads TGTGCCAGCATGGGGCTTTATCAGCCCCAGCATTTT.

The sample holds a few counts of this clone. This rearrangement joins TRBV20-1 to TRBJ1-4; perhaps TRBD1 as D (5 bases). The CDR3 spans 11 residues. The germline CDR1 and CDR2 sequences are DFQATT and SNEGSKA (reference sequence). Trimming pared 1 base from V and 12 bases from J, leaving 9 bases between. DNA for the CDR3: TGCAGTGCTAGAGTCGGAGGGGAACTGTTTTTT. It specifies CSARVGGELFF.

In this sample, this clone turned up a few times. This chain uses TRBV27 with TRBJ2-7; D is perhaps TRBD2 (6 bases). V shed 11 bases and J shed 0 bases, with 26 bases lying between them. Germline loops: CDR1 MNHEY, CDR2 SMNVEV (reference sequence). CDR3 size: 17 residues. CDR3 sequence (DNA): TGTGCCGCGGCGACTCTGGGGGGACCCGGGACCTCCTACGAGCAGTACTTC. Its translation is CAAATLGGPGTSYEQYF.

This chain connects TRBV5-1 to TRBJ2-3, with a weak D call TRBD1 (6 bases). V dropped 7 bases and J dropped 6 bases, with 12 bases sitting between them. The CDR3 is made up of 12 amino acids. The germline CDR1 and CDR2 sequences are SGHRS and YFSETQ. The CDR3 reads CASRTGMDTQYF. The CDR3 region has the DNA TGCGCCAGCCGCACAGGGATGGATACGCAGTATTTT. The whole variable domain, remainder taken from reference TRBV5-1 and TRBJ2-3, is KAGVTQTPRYLIKTRGQQVTLSCSPISGHRSVSWYQQTPGQGLQFLFEYFSETQRNKGNFPGRFSGRQFSNSRSEMNVSTLELGDSALYLCASRTGMDTQYFGPGTRLTVL.

This clone was seen a few times. The chain joins TRBV30 to TRBJ1-1; D might be TRBD1 (5 bases). CDR3 length: 11 amino acids. Trimming pared 5 bases from V and 11 bases from J, leaving 15 bases between. Per the germline V gene, CDR1 is GTSNPN and CDR2 is SVGIG (reference sequence). The CDR3 DNA reads as TGTGCCTGGGGTGGGACTTTAGGCGCTTTCTTT. Residues: CAWGGTLGAFF.

The V gene is TRBV28, the J gene TRBJ2-2; TRBD1 might be the D (5 bases). The CDR3 sequence is 12 residues long. CDR1 and CDR2 (germline): MDHEN, SYDVKM. V lost 7 bases to trimming and J lost 5 bases, with 8 bases between them. CDR3 nucleotide sequence: TGTGCCAGCACAGGGCAAACCGGGGAGCTGTTTTTT. Its protein is CASTGQTGELFF. The entire variable domain, with the rest obtained from reference TRBV28 and TRBJ2-2, is as follows: DVKVTQSSRYLVKRTGEKVFLECVQDMDHENMFWYRQDPGLGLRLIYFSYDVKMKEKGDIPEGYSVSREKKERFSLILESASTNQTSMYLCASTGQTGELFFGEGSRLTVL.

This chain uses TRBV4-1 with TRBJ2-4; D perhaps matches TRBD2 (5 bases). The germline CDR1 and CDR2 sequences are MGHRA and YSYEKL. The CDR3 is 17 amino acids. Deletions cut 2 bases from V and 1 base from J, with 15 bases between. The CDR3 here is CASSQPITGMAKNIQYF. The CDR3 bases are TGCGCCAGCAGCCAACCTATTACGGGGATGGCCAAAAACATTCAGTACTTC.

This clone was found a few times. This rearrangement joins TRBV4-2 to TRBJ2-1; no clear D. With 0 bases removed from V and 5 bases from J, the gap between germline ends came to 5 bases. The CDR3 runs 13 residues. Germline CDR1 LGHNA, CDR2 YNFKEQ. The CDR3 protein is CASSQDRDNEQFF. CDR3 nucleotide sequence: TGTGCCAGCAGCCAAGATAGGGACAATGAGCAGTTCTTC.

The chain recombines TRBV23-1 with TRBJ1-3, with D perhaps TRBD1 (5 bases). TRBV23-1 is sorted into the ORF group, with uncertain function. V lost 0 bases and J lost 3, with 9 bases in between. The CDR3 has 15 residues. The CDR3 DNA follows: TGCGCCAGCAGTCAATCTCTGGGGGTTGGAAACACCATATATTTT. This translates into CASSQSLGVGNTIYF.